The 12 T cell receptor beta chains below all came from one sample that was sequenced in a study of blood T cells in healthy people across ages. PCR was performed a second time for 7 to 11 cycles using a sample-barcoded 5' primer and a J-beta primer mix. MiXCR, run by TCRdb on the 5' RACE reads, gives a single entry per CDR3 protein. The data show under 1,000,000 distinct CDR3 sequences, 35% to 40% seen once. The source material was blood. The receptors stem from a young man in good health.

This clonotype was detected only a few times. In DNA, the CDR3 is TGTGCCAGCAGCCCATCTACCGGGACAGACTTAAATGAGCAGTTCTTC. Its protein is CASSPSTGTDLNEQFF. The gene calls are TRBV5-6 and TRBJ2-1; TRBD1 aligns across 7 bases. CDR1 is SGHDT and CDR2 is YYEEEE in the germline V gene. The CDR3 extends over 16 amino acids. Losses at the gene ends were 4 bases for V and 7 bases for J; bases not matched to a gene: 14.

This clonotype was recorded many times. The chain carries TRBV5-1 and TRBJ2-3, with 8 nucleotides matching TRBD1. V trimming: 4 bases; J trimming: 4 bases; junction bases outside the gene matches: 5. CDR1 is SGHRS, CDR2 YFSETQ, per germline. This CDR3 has 14 residues. The chain's CDR3 is CASSSDRGADTQYF. DNA of the CDR3: TGCGCCAGCAGCAGCGACAGGGGCGCAGATACGCAGTATTTT.

This clonotype has just a few counts. The chain carries TRBV4-2 and TRBJ2-1; 11 bases map to TRBD2. The germline CDR1 and CDR2 sequences are LGHNA and YNFKEQ. The junction had 2 bases not matched to a gene; V was cut back by 1 base and J by 9 bases. The CDR3 contains 14 residues. In DNA form, the CDR3 reads TGTGCCAGCAGCCAAGCTAGCGGGGGGCTTGAGCAGTTCTTC. As protein: CASSQASGGLEQFF.

The V gene is TRBV4-2, the J gene TRBJ1-1, with TRBD1 as a possible D gene (5 bases). With 2 bases removed from V and 5 bases from J, the gap between germline ends came to 12 bases. Germline assignment: CDR1 LGHNA and CDR2 YNFKEQ. This CDR3 is 14 amino acids long. The CDR3: CASSQPQGGTEAFF. In nucleotides, the CDR3 is TGTGCCAGCAGCCAACCGCAGGGAGGGACTGAAGCTTTCTTT.

This clonotype was observed a few times. The chain couples TRBV12-3 or TRBV12-4 to TRBJ1-5; 7 nucleotides line up with TRBD1. This CDR3 spans 15 amino acids. Trimming cost V 5 bases and J 2 bases; bases outside gene matches: 6. CDR3 DNA sequence: TGTGCCAGCAGTGTAACAGGGGCTCGCAATCAGCCCCAGCATTTT. Its protein is CASSVTGARNQPQHF.

V and J are TRBV3-1 and TRBJ2-5; the D gene is possibly TRBD2 (6 bases). Trimming took off 4 bases at V and 11 bases at J, with 20 bases between the two ends. The germline V gene encodes CDR1 LGHDT and CDR2 YNNKEL (reference sequence). This CDR3 has 14 amino acids. CDR3 nucleotides: TGTGCCAGCAGCCCGGGACTGGACAACAATGAGCAGTACTTC. Residues: CASSPGLDNNEQYF.

The table lists this clonotype with a few counts. One junction end disagrees with the germline gene, perhaps due to a read error. The gene calls are TRBV6-1 and TRBJ2-7, with D possibly TRBD1 on 5 matching bases. The CDR3 has 15 residues. Germline CDR1 and CDR2: MNHNS and SASEGT. CDR3 DNA sequence: TGTGCCAGCACTGAAAACCGTAGGGGCTCCTACGAGCAGTACTTC. Its translation: CASTENRRGSYEQYF.

This chain links TRBV5-1 with TRBJ1-4, with no clear D. The germline CDR1 and CDR2 sequences are SGHRS and YFSETQ. Trimming took off 1 base at V and 3 bases at J, with 10 bases between the two ends. The CDR3 totals 15 residues. CDR3: CASSLSLTSNEKLFF. The CDR3 nucleotides are TGCGCCAGCAGCTTGTCGTTAACCTCTAATGAAAAACTGTTTTTT.

The gene calls are TRBV29-1 and TRBJ2-7, with D possibly being TRBD1 (6 bases). Between the trimmed V and J ends, which lost 6 bases and 0 bases, there was a span of 12 bases. There are 13 residues in the CDR3. CDR1 SQVTM and CDR2 ANQGSEA come from the germline V gene. CDR3 in amino acids: CSVRDILSYEQYF. Written as DNA, the CDR3 is TGCAGCGTCCGGGACATCCTCTCCTACGAGCAGTACTTC.

A note on this clonotype: With a much larger clone just one base away, this may be a read error. The chain has TRBV14 and TRBJ2-7; 7 bases align to TRBD1. The CDR3 loop spans 12 amino acids. CDR1 SGHDN and CDR2 FVKESK come from the germline V gene. Trimming at V came to 7 bases and at J to 3 bases, leaving 3 bases not matched to a gene. The CDR3, as DNA: TGTGCCAGCAACCACAGGGGCTACGAGCAGTACTTC. It specifies CASNHRGYEQYF.

DNA for the CDR3: TGCAGTGCCCCCGGCCCCTCCCAAGAGACCCAGTACTTC. It is translated as CSAPGPSQETQYF. V gene TRBV20-1 combines with J gene TRBJ2-5; D ambiguous. There are 13 residues in the CDR3. Per germline, CDR1 DFQATT and CDR2 SNEGSKA (reference sequence). V lost 6 bases and J lost 1, with 12 bases in between.

This clonotype was found many times. The chain carries TRBV7-2 and TRBJ2-5; 7 bases fit TRBD1. Germline values: CDR1 SGHTA, CDR2 FQGNSA. After removal of 4 bases from V and 11 bases from J, the junction contained 16 bases not matched to a gene. The CDR3 is 15 residues long. The CDR3 is CASSSRSPGTEEQYF. In nucleotides, the CDR3 is TGTGCCAGCAGCTCTCGATCTCCCGGGACAGAGGAGCAGTACTTC.